The 18 T cell receptor beta chains listed next were all sequenced from one sample in a study of shared clonotypes between healthy human individuals. Measured with immunoSEQ multiplex PCR; TCRdb has only the in-frame clones, and not every one. The sample shows some 2,000,000 clones, roughly 95% of them seen only once. Sequencing was performed on naive CD4+ T cells sorted from blood. Subset reported: CD45RA+ positively selected. These receptors were collected from a young man in good health.

The chain is built from TRBV4-1 and TRBJ2-3; D is perhaps TRBD2 (6 bases). V gave up 0 bases and J gave up 1 base, with 11 bases separating them. CDR3 size: 16 residues. The V gene's germline CDR1 is MGHRA and CDR2 YSYEKL. CDR3 amino acids: CASSQDRRAGTDTQYF. In DNA, the CDR3 is TGCGCCAGCAGCCAAGATAGGAGGGCGGGCACAGATACGCAGTATTTT.

The J gene is TRBJ2-5, the V gene TRBV11-2; no firm D call. The CDR3 is 15 residues long. Trimming removed 3 bases from V and 0 bases from J, with 11 bases in between. The germline CDR1 and CDR2 sequences are SGHAT and FQNNGV. The CDR3 sequence is CASSFRPANQETQYF. Here the CDR3 DNA reads TGTGCCAGCAGCTTTAGACCCGCGAACCAAGAGACCCAGTACTTC. The full variable domain, in which reference TRBV11-2 and TRBJ2-5 provide the parts outside the CDR3, is EAGVAQSPRYKIIEKRQSVAFWCNPISGHATLYWYQQILGQGPKLLIQFQNNGVVDDSQLPKDRFSAERLKGVDSTLKIQPAKLEDSAVYLCASSFRPANQETQYFGPGTRLLVL.

V is TRBV27 and J is TRBJ1-1; no clear D gene. Germline values: CDR1 MNHEY, CDR2 SMNVEV (reference sequence). The CDR3 spans 11 residues. Trimming removed 3 bases from V and 9 bases from J, with 8 bases in between. CDR3 in DNA: TGTGCCAGCAGTTTGGGCCTGCAAGCTTTCTTT. The encoded protein is CASSLGLQAFF.

This sequence joins TRBV10-1 and TRBJ2-7, with D perhaps TRBD1 or TRBD2 (5 bases each). There are 15 residues in the CDR3. V was trimmed by 2 bases and J by 3 bases, leaving 14 bases between them. Looked up from germline, CDR1 is WNHNN and CDR2 is SYGVQD (reference sequence). The CDR3 DNA reads TGCGCCAGCAGTGAGAAAGGGACGGCGGTCTACGAGCAGTACTTC. Protein: CASSEKGTAVYEQYF.

Remarks on this clone: Additional DNA sequences in this sample encode the identical CDR3. This chain links TRBV7-9 with TRBJ2-3; D uncertain. CDR3 length equals 12 residues. Germline CDR1 SEHNR, CDR2 FQNEAQ (reference sequence). The V gene lost 3 bases and the J gene lost 5 bases, with 6 bases spanning the gap. The CDR3 protein is CASSLQLDTQYF. CDR3 DNA sequence: TGTGCCAGCAGCTTGCAGTTAGATACGCAGTATTTT.

The chain links TRBV7-9 to TRBJ1-2; no clear D gene. Germline CDR1 and CDR2: SEHNR and FQNEAQ (reference sequence). CDR3 length: 13 amino acids. V lost 4 bases and J 2 bases, leaving 8 bases between the germline ends. CDR3 nucleotides: TGTGCCAGCAGCTCCACAGTGAACTATGGCTACACCTTC. This sequence encodes CASSSTVNYGYTF.

This sequence joins TRBV20-1 and TRBJ2-2; D possibly corresponds to TRBD1 (5 bases). V lost 6 bases and J 6 bases, leaving 8 bases between the germline ends. The germline CDR1 and CDR2 sequences are DFQATT and SNEGSKA (reference sequence). The CDR3 runs 11 residues. The CDR3 coding sequence is TGCAGTGCGGAAGGGGCCGGGGAGCTGTTTTTT. This translates into CSAEGAGELFF.

This rearrangement joins TRBV7-3 to TRBJ1-2, with a weak D call TRBD1 (5 bases). Trimming removed 2 bases from V and 9 bases from J, with 13 bases in between. The germline V gene has CDR1 SGHTA and CDR2 FQGTGA. This CDR3 region has 13 residues. The CDR3 loop is CASSLPGSGSYTF. The CDR3 coding sequence is TGTGCCAGCAGCTTACCAGGGAGCGGGAGCTACACCTTC.

The chain carries TRBV18 and TRBJ1-2, with 7 bases that match TRBD1. The CDR3 has 15 amino acids. CDR1 is KGHSH and CDR2 is LQKENI in the germline V gene. V lost 3 bases, J lost 3 bases, and 7 bases stayed unmatched. CDR3 loop: CASSPKGQNYYGYTF. CDR3 DNA sequence: TGTGCCAGCTCACCGAAGGGACAGAACTACTATGGCTACACCTTC.

The CDR3, as DNA: TGCGCCAGCAGCCAAGATAGTAGCGGAAAAGCCAAAAACATTCAGTACTTC. It codes for CASSQDSSGKAKNIQYF. The rearrangement uses TRBV4-3 and TRBJ2-4; a possible D gene is TRBD2 (6 bases). The germline gives CDR1 LGHNA, CDR2 YSLEER. The CDR3 consists of 17 residues. V lost 0 bases to trimming and J lost 0 bases, with 12 bases between them.

This CDR3 is CASSLGSRGYEQYF. CDR3 DNA: TGTGCCAGCAGCTTAGGGTCGAGGGGGTACGAGCAGTACTTC. This rearrangement joins TRBV7-2 to TRBJ2-7; maybe TRBD1 (6 bases). This CDR3 is 14 amino acids long. CDR1 is SGHTA, CDR2 FQGNSA, per germline. Trimming cost V 1 base and J 4 bases, with 11 bases left between them.

Notes on this clone: Other DNA sequences in this sample translate to the same CDR3. The chain employs TRBV7-2 and TRBJ2-7, with D hard to call. The CDR3 length is 11 residues. Per the germline V gene, CDR1 is SGHTA and CDR2 is FQGNSA. Trimming stripped 5 bases from V and 6 bases from J, with 8 bases between. As DNA, the CDR3 is TGTGCCAGCAGCAGCGCGCTCGAGCAGTACTTC. Its protein is CASSSALEQYF.

The chain carries TRBV9 and TRBJ2-1; 8 bases line up with TRBD1. The V gene end was trimmed by 4 bases and the J gene end by 9 bases; junction bases not matched to a gene: 15. The CDR3 spans 16 residues. Germline CDR1 and CDR2: SGDLS and YYNGEE. CDR3 protein: CASSPRAGQDNSEQFF. The CDR3 DNA follows: TGTGCCAGCAGCCCTAGGGCGGGACAGGACAATAGTGAGCAGTTCTTC.

This clone showed up just once. In the same sample, other DNA sequences code for this CDR3. The J gene is TRBJ1-3, the V gene TRBV9; 9 nucleotides agree with TRBD1. J gave up 4 bases and V 2 bases, and 4 bases lay outside the gene matches. From germline, CDR1 is SGDLS and CDR2 YYNGEE. The CDR3 consists of 15 residues. The CDR3 region is CASSVGTGFGNTIYF. CDR3 nucleotides: TGTGCCAGCAGCGTCGGGACAGGGTTCGGAAACACCATATATTTT.

The rearrangement links TRBV6-6 to TRBJ1-5; D not resolved. CDR1 is MNHNY and CDR2 is SVGAGI in the germline V gene (reference sequence). The CDR3 has 13 residues. With 4 bases removed from V and 9 bases from J, the gap between germline ends came to 13 bases. The CDR3 DNA reads TGTGCCAGCAGTTCTGCCGCCACAAGGCCCCAGCATTTT. Translation: CASSSAATRPQHF.

This chain joins TRBV6-6 and TRBJ1-1; no reliable D call. The V and J ends lost 0 bases and 7 bases respectively, with 6 bases between them. The CDR3 runs 12 residues. The germline gives CDR1 MNHNY, CDR2 SVGAGI (reference sequence). The CDR3 loop reads CASSYSRSEAFF. The CDR3 DNA is TGTGCCAGCAGTTACTCACGGAGTGAAGCTTTCTTT.

V usage is TRBV18 and J usage is TRBJ2-5; possibly TRBD2 for D (5 bases). Germline CDR1 and CDR2: KGHSH and LQKENI. This CDR3 contains 15 residues. V was clipped by 1 base and J by 2 bases, with 11 bases between them. The CDR3 DNA is TGTGCCAGCTCACCACTGTCGGGAAATCAAGAGACCCAGTACTTC. Its protein product is CASSPLSGNQETQYF.

The chain is built from TRBV2 and TRBJ2-5, with 7 bases lining up with TRBD1. This CDR3 region has 15 residues. Germline V gene sequence: CDR1 SNHLY, CDR2 FYNNEI. V was clipped by 4 bases and J by 5 bases; unmatched bases: 10. The CDR3 region has the DNA TGTGCCAGCAGTGGACCGGGACAGCGAGTGGAGACCCAGTACTTC. Residues: CASSGPGQRVETQYF.